The 10 T cell receptor beta chains reported below all come from one sample, sequenced in a study of T cells expressing NK-cell markers. Following a re-call of the 5' RACE reads, TCRdb has one entry per CDR3 protein and lacks DNA. Its clone listing holds around 110,000 distinct CDR3 sequences. Sample: blood T cells: a sorted CD56 or NKG2C T cell subset, CD4+ or CD8+ T cells, or bulk PBMC T cells (not recorded which). These receptors all stem from a woman aged 18 to 75 in good health.

The chain combines TRBV12-3 or TRBV12-4 with TRBJ2-1; TCRdb selects TRBD2, and the lack of DNA leaves this call unchecked. The CDR3 runs 17 residues. The CDR3: CASSSTSGTTPWNEQFF.

The CDR3 sequence: CSARGQNEQFF. The genes are TRBV20-1 and TRBJ2-1. Germline CDR1 and CDR2: DFQATT and SNEGSKA (reference sequence). The CDR3 spans 11 residues.

The V gene is TRBV12-3 or TRBV12-4, the J gene TRBJ2-5; TCRdb's D call, TRBD2, is unchecked because there is no DNA. The CDR3 length is 15 residues. The CDR3 region is CASTARDEPGVTQYF.

The genes are TRBV11-2 and TRBJ2-3. Germline V CDR1 and CDR2: SGHAT, FQNNGV. CDR3 length: 13 amino acids. Here the CDR3 reads CASSLALPDTQYF.

The chain is built from TRBV24-1 and TRBJ2-3; no DNA is available, so the TRBD1 call from TCRdb remains unchecked. Germline CDR1 KGHDR, CDR2 SFDVKD. This CDR3 contains 13 residues. The CDR3 loop reads CATSDPPLDTQYF.

The gene calls are TRBV7-2 and TRBJ1-5; the TCRdb call, TRBD1, lacks DNA for checking. The CDR3 loop spans 14 amino acids. Germline CDR1 reads SGHTA; CDR2 reads FQGNSA. CDR3 sequence reads: CASSLGPLGQPQHF.

The chain couples TRBV27 to TRBJ2-5; checking the TCRdb D call of TRBD1 is not possible without DNA. CDR1 is MNHEY, CDR2 SMNVEV, per germline (reference sequence). The length of the CDR3 is 13 residues. The CDR3 is CASSGGGYETQYF.

The V gene is TRBV6-5, the J gene TRBJ2-5. The germline V gene has CDR1 MNHEY and CDR2 SVGAGI. The CDR3 totals 14 residues. The CDR3 here is CASSYSEVVETQYF.

The V gene is TRBV4-3, the J gene TRBJ1-1; TCRdb's assignment of TRBD1 cannot be checked, as there is no DNA. The CDR3 covers 17 residues. Per the germline V gene, CDR1 is LGHNA and CDR2 is YSLEER. The CDR3 reads CASSQEGQGGGYTEAFF.

This chain links TRBV6-5 with TRBJ2-5; no DNA is available, so the TRBD1 call from TCRdb remains unchecked. Germline CDR1 MNHEY, CDR2 SVGAGI. The length of the CDR3 is 16 residues. The CDR3 region is CASSSMGSEGGETQYF.